A selection of T cell receptor beta chains follows, all from one sample in a study of cytomegalovirus exposure and HLA in healthy donors. The assay was immunoSEQ multiplex PCR, and TCRdb's table has in-frame clones only and misses some. The table includes just over 150,000 clones, about 73% detected once. Material for sequencing was PBMCs. The source is a woman aged 40 to 49 in good health and CMV-seronegative. Both conserved end residues are part of each CDR3. Each record gives: V gene, CDR3 protein.

TRBV6-1 CASSGNRGTNEKLFF
TRBV6-1 CAIGGRPYGYTF
TRBV2 CANRQGANNEQFF
TRBV5-1 CASSLVSGGGSSYNEQFF
TRBV11-2 CASSSTRHRGGGYTF
TRBV27 CASSLLGGNEKLFF
TRBV6-1 CASSSTGTGVYEQYF
TRBV25-1 CASSEYGTGVNEKLFF
TRBV11-2 CASSSQSSYNSPLHF
TRBV2 CASSESERGGLETQYF
TRBV2 CASSDRGGGGETQYF
TRBV28 CASRAGTGFIGYTF
TRBV18 CASSPSGVGSNQPQHF
TRBV7-2 CASSHPGTAAFYGYTF
TRBV7-8 CASRPSGGGYNEQFF
TRBV9 CASSARAGAGETQYF
TRBV4-2 CASSQDPSGGARYNEQFF
TRBV7-2 CASSYFVSPLHF
TRBV6-5 CASSYEGGAEAFF
TRBV21-1 CASSKGGPLGNQPQHF
TRBV28 CASRAQGLANEKLFF
TRBV11-2 CASRAPGTANSPLHF
TRBV7-9 CASSLPGTANFEKLFF
TRBV7-9 CASSFGQGVEQYF
TRBV2 CASSLEDSGAGELFF
TRBV5-1 CASSLHSSGDEKLFF
TRBV6-5 CASRAVTGEGNTIYF
TRBV5-1 CASSLDRVKGNTIYF
TRBV6-6 CASSYGQLNTEAFF
TRBV5-1 CASSCLDRLNTEAFF
TRBV6-5 CASSYNAGGTEAFF
TRBV5-1 CASSLFRGGEETQYF
TRBV7-9 CASSLSLASNTEAFF
TRBV5-1 CASSGTATGGTEAFF
TRBV7-2 CASSLGHRGSSPLHF
TRBV5-1 CASSQGPRESLHF
TRBV27 CASTVHRGGEKLFF